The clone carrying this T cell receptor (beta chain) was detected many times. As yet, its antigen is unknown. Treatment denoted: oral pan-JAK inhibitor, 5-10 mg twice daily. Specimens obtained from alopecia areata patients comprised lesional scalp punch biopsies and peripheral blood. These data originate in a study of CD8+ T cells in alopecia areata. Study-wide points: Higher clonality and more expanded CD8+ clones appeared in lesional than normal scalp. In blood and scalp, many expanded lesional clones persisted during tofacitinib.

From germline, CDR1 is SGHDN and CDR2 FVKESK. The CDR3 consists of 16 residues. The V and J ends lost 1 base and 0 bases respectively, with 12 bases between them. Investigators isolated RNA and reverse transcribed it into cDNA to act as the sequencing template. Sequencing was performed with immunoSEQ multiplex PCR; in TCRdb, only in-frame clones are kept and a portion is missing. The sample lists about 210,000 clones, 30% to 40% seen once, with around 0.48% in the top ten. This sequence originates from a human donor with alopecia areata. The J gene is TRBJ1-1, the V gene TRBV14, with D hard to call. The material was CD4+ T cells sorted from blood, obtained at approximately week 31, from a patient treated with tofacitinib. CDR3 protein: CASSQGRSTLNTEAFF. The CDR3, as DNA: TGTGCCAGCAGCCAAGGGCGAAGTACACTGAACACTGAAGCTTTCTTT.